This T cell receptor beta chain was documented in a study of cytomegalovirus exposure and HLA in healthy donors. Comment on this clone: Its antigen is still unknown.

A multiplex PCR was run with 60 Vbeta primers and 13 Jbeta primers. Sequenced by immunoSEQ multiplex PCR; TCRdb stores in-frame clones only, minus some. Of roughly 100,000 clones listed, 75% to 80% are singletons. Study findings and constraints: The majority of CMV-associated TCR beta chains were reported as apparently HLA-restricted in a later analysis. Fewer N-insertions than the roughly 700-donor mean were reportedly shown by an Asian-associated ancestry cluster in a later analysis.

The TCR comes from a male donor in good health and CMV-seropositive. Input material: PBMCs.

The CDR3 sequence is CASSLGVAVFTDTQYF. The CDR3 DNA sequence: TGTGCCAGCAGCTTAGGGGTGGCGGTTTTCACAGATACGCAGTATTTT. This chain connects TRBV7-9 to TRBJ2-3, with D unresolved. Trimming removed 1 base at V and 2 bases at J, with 13 bases between. This CDR3 is 16 amino acids long. Germline CDR1 reads SEHNR; CDR2 reads FQNEAQ (reference sequence).